Reported below is one T cell receptor (beta chain). The target antigen is unknown. One end of the junction does not line up with germline, which may come from a read error. This sample stems from a study of blood T cells in healthy people across ages. Next came a second PCR, run for about 6 to 11 cycles, which used a sample-barcoded 5' primer along with a J-beta primer mix. TCRdb re-derived calls from the 5' RACE reads in MiXCR, one entry per CDR3 protein. The sample contains approximately 1.5 million distinct CDR3 sequences, 40% to 45% of which appear only once. Looked up from germline, CDR1 is SGHRS and CDR2 is YFSETQ. The CDR3 has 15 amino acids. Study outcomes and limitations: Naive CD4+ cell counts and diversity both ran higher in long-lived than in aged donors.

The source is a woman aged 18-29 years in good health. The sequencing sample was made of blood. The chain links TRBV5-1 to TRBJ2-7; 9 bases align to TRBD2. The CDR3 DNA reads TGCGCCAGCAACTTGGGGACTAGCATCGACTACGAGCAGTACTTC. It is translated as CASNLGTSIDYEQYF.